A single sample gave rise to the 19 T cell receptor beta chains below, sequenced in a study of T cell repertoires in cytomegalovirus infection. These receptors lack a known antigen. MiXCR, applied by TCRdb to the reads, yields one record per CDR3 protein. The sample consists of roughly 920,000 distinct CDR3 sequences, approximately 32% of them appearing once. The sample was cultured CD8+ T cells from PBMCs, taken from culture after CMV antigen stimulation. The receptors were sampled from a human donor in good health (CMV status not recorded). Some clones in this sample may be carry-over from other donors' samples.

Here the CDR3 DNA reads TGTGCCAGCATCACCCCCGGGGGGACTAGCGGGGAAGAGACCCAGTACTTC. Its protein product is CASITPGGTSGEETQYF. The chain uses TRBV7-8 and TRBJ2-5, with 13 positions matching TRBD2. Looked up from germline, CDR1 is SGHVS and CDR2 is FQNEAQ. Trimming at V came to 7 bases and at J to 3 bases, leaving 11 bases not matched to a gene. The CDR3 spans 17 residues.

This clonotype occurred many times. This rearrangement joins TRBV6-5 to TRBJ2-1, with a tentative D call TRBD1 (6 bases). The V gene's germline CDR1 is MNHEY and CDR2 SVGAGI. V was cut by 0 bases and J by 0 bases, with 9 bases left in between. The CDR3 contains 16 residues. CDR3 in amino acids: CASSYSPRGSYNEQFF. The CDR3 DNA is TGTGCCAGCAGTTACTCTCCCAGGGGCTCCTACAATGAGCAGTTCTTC.

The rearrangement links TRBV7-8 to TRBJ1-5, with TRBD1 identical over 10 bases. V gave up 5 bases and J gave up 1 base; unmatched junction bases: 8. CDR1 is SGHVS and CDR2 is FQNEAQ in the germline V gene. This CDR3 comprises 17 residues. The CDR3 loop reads CASSHPRDRGSNQPQHF. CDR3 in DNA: TGTGCCAGCAGCCACCCCCGGGACAGGGGAAGCAATCAGCCCCAGCATTTT.

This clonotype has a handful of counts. CDR3 sequence: CASSLKVTYEQYF. The CDR3 DNA is TGTGCCAGCAGTTTGAAGGTTACCTACGAGCAGTACTTC. V gene TRBV27 combines with J gene TRBJ2-7; D is unresolved. The germline CDR1 and CDR2 sequences are MNHEY and SMNVEV (reference sequence). The V and J ends lost 3 bases and 2 bases respectively, with 8 bases between them. The CDR3 has 13 residues.

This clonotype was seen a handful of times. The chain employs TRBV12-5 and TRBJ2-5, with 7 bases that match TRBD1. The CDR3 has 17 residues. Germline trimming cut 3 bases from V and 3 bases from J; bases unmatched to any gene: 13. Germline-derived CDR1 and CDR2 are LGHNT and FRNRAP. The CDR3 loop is CASGFSTTGTVEETQYF. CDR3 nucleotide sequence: TGTGCTAGTGGTTTTTCCACAACCGGGACAGTAGAAGAGACCCAGTACTTC. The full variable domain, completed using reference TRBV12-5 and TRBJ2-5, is DARVTQTPRHKVTEMGQEVTMRCQPILGHNTVFWYRQTMMQGLELLAYFRNRAPLDDSGMPKDRFSAEMPDATLATLKIQPSEPRDSAVYFCASGFSTTGTVEETQYFGPGTRLLVL.

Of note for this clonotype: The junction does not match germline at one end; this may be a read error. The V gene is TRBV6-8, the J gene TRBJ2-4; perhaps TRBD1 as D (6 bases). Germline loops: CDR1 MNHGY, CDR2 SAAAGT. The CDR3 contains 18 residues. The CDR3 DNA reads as TGTGCCAGTCGAGACGGTGCAGGGGACACTAACGCCAGAAACATTCAGTACTTC. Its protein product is CASRDGAGDTNARNIQYF.

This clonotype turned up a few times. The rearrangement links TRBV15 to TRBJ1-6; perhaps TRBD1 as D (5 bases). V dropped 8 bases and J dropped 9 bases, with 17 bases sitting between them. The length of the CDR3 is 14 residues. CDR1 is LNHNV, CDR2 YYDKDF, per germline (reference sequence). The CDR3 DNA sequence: TGTGCCACCGGGCGTCCCGGGACGGGTTCACCCCTCCACTTT. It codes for CATGRPGTGSPLHF.

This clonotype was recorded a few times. CDR3 sequence (DNA): TGTGCCAGCAGTTATCCGACAGCCTACTCCTACAATGAGCAGTTCTTC. Its translation: CASSYPTAYSYNEQFF. The chain joins TRBV6-2 or TRBV6-3 to TRBJ2-1, with D possibly being TRBD1 (5 bases). This CDR3 has 16 residues. Germline CDR1 MNHEY, CDR2 SVGEGT. Trimming stripped 3 bases from V and 0 bases from J, with 12 bases between.

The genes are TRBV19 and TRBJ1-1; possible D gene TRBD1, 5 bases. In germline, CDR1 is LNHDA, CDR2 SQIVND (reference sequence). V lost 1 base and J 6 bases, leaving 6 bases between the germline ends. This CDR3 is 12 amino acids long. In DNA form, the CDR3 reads TGTGCCAGTAGTATAGGGGGCCCTGAAGCTTTCTTT. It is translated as CASSIGGPEAFF.

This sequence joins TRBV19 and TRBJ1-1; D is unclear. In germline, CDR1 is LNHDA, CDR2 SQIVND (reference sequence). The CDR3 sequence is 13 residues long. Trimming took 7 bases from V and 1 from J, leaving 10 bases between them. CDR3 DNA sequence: TGTGCCAGTAATGTTGAAGGGAACACTGAAGCTTTCTTT. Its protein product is CASNVEGNTEAFF.

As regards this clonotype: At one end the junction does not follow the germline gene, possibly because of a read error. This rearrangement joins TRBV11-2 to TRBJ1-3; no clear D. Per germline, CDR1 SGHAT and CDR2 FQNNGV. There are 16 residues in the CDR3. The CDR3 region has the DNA TGTGCCAGCATCTTAGAGGCACTCCACTCTGGAAACACCATATATTTT. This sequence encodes CASILEALHSGNTIYF.

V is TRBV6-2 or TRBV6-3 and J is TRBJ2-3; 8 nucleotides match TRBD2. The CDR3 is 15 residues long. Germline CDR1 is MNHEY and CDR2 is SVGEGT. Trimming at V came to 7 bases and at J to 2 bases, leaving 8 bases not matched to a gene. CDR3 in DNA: TGTGCCAGCACCCCGTTAGCGGGGACCACAGATACGCAGTATTTT. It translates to CASTPLAGTTDTQYF.

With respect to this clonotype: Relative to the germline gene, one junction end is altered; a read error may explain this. The CDR3 DNA follows: TGTGTCAGCAGTCTCCTGACGGACAGGCAGCATTTT. This codes for CVSSLLTDRQHF. The chain uses TRBV6-1 and TRBJ1-5, with 7 nucleotides matching TRBD1. This CDR3 region has 12 residues. The germline gives CDR1 MNHNS, CDR2 SASEGT.

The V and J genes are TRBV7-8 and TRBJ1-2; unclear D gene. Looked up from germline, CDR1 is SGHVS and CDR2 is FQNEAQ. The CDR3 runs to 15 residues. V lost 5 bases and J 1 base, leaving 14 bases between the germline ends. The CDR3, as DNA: TGTGCCAGCAGCCCCCCCGGGCAGTTTAACTATGGCTACACCTTC. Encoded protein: CASSPPGQFNYGYTF.

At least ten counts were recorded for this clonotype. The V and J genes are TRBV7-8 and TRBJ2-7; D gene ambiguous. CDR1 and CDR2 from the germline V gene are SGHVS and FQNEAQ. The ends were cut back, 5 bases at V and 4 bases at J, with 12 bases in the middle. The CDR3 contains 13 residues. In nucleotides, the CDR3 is TGTGCCAGCAGCATAGATGTACATTACGAGCAGTACGTC. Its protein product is CASSIDVHYEQYV.

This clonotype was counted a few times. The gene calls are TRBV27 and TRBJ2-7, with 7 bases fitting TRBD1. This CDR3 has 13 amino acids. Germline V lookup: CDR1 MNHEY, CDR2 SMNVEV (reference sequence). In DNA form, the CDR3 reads TGTGCCAGCAGTATGACAGGGTCCTACGAGCAGTACGTT. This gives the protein CASSMTGSYEQYV.

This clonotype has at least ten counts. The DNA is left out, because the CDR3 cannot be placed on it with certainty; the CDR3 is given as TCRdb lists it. The CDR3 sequence is CISVSEAPDRVRTNEKLFF. The chain uses TRBV7-5 and TRBJ1-4; the D segment call TRBD1 is taken from the table without a DNA check. TRBV7-5 is a documented pseudogene. The CDR3 length equals 19 residues, ends included.

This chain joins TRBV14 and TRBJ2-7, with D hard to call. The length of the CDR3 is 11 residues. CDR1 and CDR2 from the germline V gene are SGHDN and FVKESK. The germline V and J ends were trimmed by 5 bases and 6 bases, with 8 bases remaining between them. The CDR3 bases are TGTGCCAGCAGCTACGGGTTCGAGCAGTACTTC. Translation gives CASSYGFEQYF.

DNA of the CDR3: TGTGCCAGCAGTTACCCTGGACTAGCGGGGGGGAGCTCCTACAATGAGCAGTTCTTC. Its protein product is CASSYPGLAGGSSYNEQFF. This chain connects TRBV6-5 to TRBJ2-1, with TRBD2 matching over 15 bases. The CDR3 sequence is 19 residues long. Germline V lookup: CDR1 MNHEY, CDR2 SVGAGI. V shed 2 bases and J 0 bases; nucleotides not matched to a gene: 5.